This T cell receptor (beta chain) was profiled in a study of blood T cell repertoires in COVID-19. Study information: T cells, B-cell-depleted T cells, or PBMCs supplied cDNA or gDNA.

Original processing methods: By means of reference gene primer amplification, nucleated cell counts were estimated. The assay was immunoSEQ multiplex PCR, and TCRdb's table has in-frame clones only and misses some. V, J and clone size are those of that table, while D and trimming were read from the DNA. Of 150,000 or so clones in the sample, roughly four fifths were seen once. Trimming took off 0 bases at V and 8 bases at J, with 8 bases between the two ends. Germline CDR1 is SGHRS and CDR2 is YFSETQ. This CDR3 is 13 amino acids long. The chain recombines TRBV5-1 with TRBJ1-4; D unclear. Sequenced sample: peripheral blood. The origin of this receptor is a human donor with acute or convalescent COVID-19. The donor label of this sample is uncertain. The CDR3 DNA reads TGCGCCAGCAGCTTGGACCCAGGAGAAAAACTGTTTTTT. Encoded protein: CASSLDPGEKLFF.